This passage covers 10 T cell receptor beta chains from one sample sequenced in a study of OX40 agonist ivuxolimab in advanced cancers. TCRdb's table, derived via immunoSEQ multiplex PCR, lists solely in-frame clones and lacks some. The table records tens of thousands of clones, roughly 90% of them present only once. Specimen: CD4+ or CD8+ T cells sorted from blood, collected in a trial of the OX40 agonist ivuxolimab. The receptors come from an adult with an advanced solid tumor such as melanoma, head and neck, liver or kidney cancer.

This chain joins TRBV28 and TRBJ2-7; 10 bases match TRBD1. Trimming at V came to 6 bases and at J to 4 bases, leaving 9 bases not matched to a gene. This CDR3 has 15 amino acids. In germline, CDR1 is MDHEN, CDR2 SYDVKM. CDR3 nucleotides: TGTGCCAGCAGCGCTCGACAGGGGGCGTGGTACGAGCAGTACTTC. This gives the protein CASSARQGAWYEQYF.

The chain is built from TRBV28 and TRBJ2-3; D remains unclear. The CDR3 sequence is 13 residues long. V gave up 5 bases and J gave up 2 bases, with 8 bases separating them. In germline, CDR1 is MDHEN, CDR2 SYDVKM. CDR3 nucleotides: TGTGCCAGCAGTCTCCCCCTCACAGATACGCAGTATTTT. Amino acid sequence: CASSLPLTDTQYF.

This sequence joins TRBV28 and TRBJ1-1, with a weak D call TRBD1 (5 bases). V was pared by 2 bases and J by 0 bases, with 10 bases between. Germline loops: CDR1 MDHEN, CDR2 SYDVKM. The CDR3 has 15 amino acids. Here the CDR3 reads CASSLRGSMNTEAFF. DNA for the CDR3: TGTGCCAGCAGTTTAAGGGGCAGCATGAACACTGAAGCTTTCTTT.

In DNA form, the CDR3 reads TGTGCCAGCAGTTTATCTAGCGGACCACCCACAGATACGCAGTATTTT. Translated: CASSLSSGPPTDTQYF. V and J are TRBV27 and TRBJ2-3, with D maybe TRBD2 (6 bases). Germline CDR1 MNHEY, CDR2 SMNVEV (reference sequence). Trimming cost V 0 bases and J 2 bases, with 12 bases left between them. This CDR3 contains 16 residues.

The rearrangement links TRBV5-1 to TRBJ1-1, with D possibly TRBD1 on 6 matching bases. This CDR3 has 15 residues. CDR1 is SGHRS and CDR2 is YFSETQ in the germline V gene. Trimming took off 5 bases at V and 0 bases at J, with 14 bases between the two ends. The CDR3 nucleotides are TGCGCCAGCAGACCGGGACAAGCTATGAACACTGAAGCTTTCTTT. Protein product: CASRPGQAMNTEAFF.

The J gene is TRBJ2-3, the V gene TRBV2, with TRBD2 matching over 9 bases. The junction had 11 bases not matched to a gene; V was cut back by 8 bases and J by 5 bases. CDR3 size: 15 residues. Germline V lookup: CDR1 SNHLY, CDR2 FYNNEI. The CDR3 loop reads CASDGGAGGGDTQYF. CDR3 DNA: TGTGCCAGCGACGGGGGAGCGGGGGGCGGAGATACGCAGTATTTT.

The V and J genes are TRBV19 and TRBJ1-1; TRBD1 is a possible D gene (6 bases). V gave up 9 bases and J gave up 1 base, with 15 bases separating them. From germline, CDR1 is LNHDA and CDR2 SQIVND (reference sequence). The CDR3 is 14 amino acids. The CDR3 DNA sequence: TGTGCCAGCCGGTTGGGGGGCGGGAACACTGAAGCTTTCTTT. This gives the protein CASRLGGGNTEAFF.

This clone was detected a few times. CDR3 residues: CASSLGWDSWQPQHF. Written as DNA, the CDR3 is TGTGCCAGCAGTTTAGGTTGGGACAGCTGGCAGCCCCAGCATTTT. The rearrangement uses TRBV28 and TRBJ1-5; 7 bases fit TRBD1. V lost 2 bases and J lost 7; bases outside the gene matches: 8. The CDR3 runs 15 residues. Germline V lookup: CDR1 MDHEN, CDR2 SYDVKM.

The rearrangement links TRBV7-6 to TRBJ2-1; D is ambiguous. The CDR3 runs to 17 residues. The V end was cut by 1 base, the J end by 6 bases, with 19 bases between. CDR1 and CDR2 (germline): SGHVS, FNYEAQ. CDR3 bases: TGTGCCAGCAGCTTAGATACACCAACAAAAAGGGTCAATGAGCAGTTCTTC. As protein: CASSLDTPTKRVNEQFF.

The rearrangement joins TRBV6-6 to TRBJ1-2; D might be TRBD1 (6 bases). This CDR3 is 16 amino acids long. V was trimmed by 0 bases and J by 1 base, leaving 12 bases between them. Germline V gene sequence: CDR1 MNHNY, CDR2 SVGAGI (reference sequence). CDR3 sequence reads: CASSYSQGHLNYGYTF. CDR3 nucleotide sequence: TGTGCCAGCAGTTACTCCCAGGGACACCTTAACTATGGCTACACCTTC.